The table lists the clone carrying this TCR beta chain with many counts. Time point defined: patch test 2, 6 weeks after DPC sensitization. Indicated treatment: therapeutic diphenylcyclopropenone sensitization with weekly scalp DPC. The CDR3 runs to 17 residues. Germline assignment: CDR1 SGDLS and CDR2 YYNGEE. V was pared by 0 bases and J by 2 bases, with 8 bases of the junction left unmatched. This sample was taken from a study of human T cells and chemical hapten exposure. TCRdb ran MiXCR on the RACE reads and lists one entry per CDR3 protein. The sample shows tens of thousands of distinct CDR3 sequences, over 6.5% of them seen only once.

This TCR came from a woman aged 45 to 65 with alopecia areata. Some clones in this sample may be carry-over from other donors' samples. The rearrangement links TRBV9 to TRBJ2-3; 8 bases agree with TRBD2. Specimen: whole blood, collected in connection with sensitization to the hapten diphenylcyclopropenone (DPC). As DNA, the CDR3 is TGTGCCAGCAGCGTAGGGGGAACTAGCGGCTTCACAGATACGCAGTATTTT. Its protein product is CASSVGGTSGFTDTQYF.